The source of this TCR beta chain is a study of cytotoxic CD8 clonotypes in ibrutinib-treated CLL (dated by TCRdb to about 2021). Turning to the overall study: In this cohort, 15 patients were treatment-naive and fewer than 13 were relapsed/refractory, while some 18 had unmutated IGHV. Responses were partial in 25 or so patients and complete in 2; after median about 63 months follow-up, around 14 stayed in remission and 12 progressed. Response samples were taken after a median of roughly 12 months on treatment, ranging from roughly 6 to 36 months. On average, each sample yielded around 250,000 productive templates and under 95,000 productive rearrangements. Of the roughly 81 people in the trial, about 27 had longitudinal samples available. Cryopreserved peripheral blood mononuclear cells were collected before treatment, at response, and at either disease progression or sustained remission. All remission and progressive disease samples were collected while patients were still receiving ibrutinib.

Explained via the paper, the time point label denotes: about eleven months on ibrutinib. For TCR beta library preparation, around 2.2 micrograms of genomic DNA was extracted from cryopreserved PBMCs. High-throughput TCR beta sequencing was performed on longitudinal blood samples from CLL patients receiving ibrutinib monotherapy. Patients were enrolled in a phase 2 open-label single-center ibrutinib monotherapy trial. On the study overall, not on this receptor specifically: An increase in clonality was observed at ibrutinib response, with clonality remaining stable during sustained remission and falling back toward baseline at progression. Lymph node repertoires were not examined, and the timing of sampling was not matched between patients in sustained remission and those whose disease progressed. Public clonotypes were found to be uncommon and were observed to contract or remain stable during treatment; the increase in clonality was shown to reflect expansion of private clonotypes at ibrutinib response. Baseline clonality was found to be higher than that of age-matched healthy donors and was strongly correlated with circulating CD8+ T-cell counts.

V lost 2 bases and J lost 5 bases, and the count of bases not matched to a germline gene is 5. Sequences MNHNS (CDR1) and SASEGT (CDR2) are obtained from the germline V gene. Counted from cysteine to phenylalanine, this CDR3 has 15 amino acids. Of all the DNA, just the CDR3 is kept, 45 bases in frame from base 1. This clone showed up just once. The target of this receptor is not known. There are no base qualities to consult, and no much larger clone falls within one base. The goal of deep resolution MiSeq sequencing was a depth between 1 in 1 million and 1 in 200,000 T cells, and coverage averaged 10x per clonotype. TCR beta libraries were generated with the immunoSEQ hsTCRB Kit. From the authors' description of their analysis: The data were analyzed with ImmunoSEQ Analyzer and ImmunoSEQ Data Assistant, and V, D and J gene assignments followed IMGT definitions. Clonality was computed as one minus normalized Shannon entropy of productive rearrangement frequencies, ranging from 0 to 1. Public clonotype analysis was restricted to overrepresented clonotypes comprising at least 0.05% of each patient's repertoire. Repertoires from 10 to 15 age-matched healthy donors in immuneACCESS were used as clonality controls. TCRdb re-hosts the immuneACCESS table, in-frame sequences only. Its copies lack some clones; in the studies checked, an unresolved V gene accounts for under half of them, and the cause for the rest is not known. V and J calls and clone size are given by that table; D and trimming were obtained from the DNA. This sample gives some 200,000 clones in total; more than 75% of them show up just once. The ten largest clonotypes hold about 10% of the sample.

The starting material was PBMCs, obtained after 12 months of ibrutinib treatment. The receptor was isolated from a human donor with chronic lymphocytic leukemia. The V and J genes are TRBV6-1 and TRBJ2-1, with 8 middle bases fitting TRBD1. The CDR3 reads CASSEQSGGNNEQFF. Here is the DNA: TGTGCCAGCAGTGAACAGTCAGGGGGCAACAATGAGCAGTTCTTC.